This T cell receptor (beta chain) was obtained from a study of cytotoxic CD8 clonotypes in ibrutinib-treated CLL. Study summary: Responses comprised about 24 partial and 2 complete; at median around 70 months, about 14 remained remitted and some twelve progressed. The authors obtained response samples at a median of about 12 months of treatment, range 6 to 36.

The CDR3 is 14 amino acids. CDR1 is MNHEY and CDR2 is SMNVEV in the germline V gene (reference sequence). Losses at the gene ends were 7 bases for V and 5 bases for J; bases not matched to a gene: 8. Method: immunoSEQ multiplex PCR; TCRdb's copy keeps in-frame clones and lacks some. This table holds 130,000 or so clones, around 77% found once. The sample here was PBMCs, taken after 12 months of ibrutinib treatment. This TCR was recovered from a human donor with chronic lymphocytic leukemia. The chain employs TRBV27 and TRBJ2-3, with 8 bases identical to TRBD1. The CDR3 is CASKQQGAGDTQYF. As DNA, the CDR3 is TGTGCCAGCAAGCAGCAGGGGGCGGGAGATACGCAGTATTTT.